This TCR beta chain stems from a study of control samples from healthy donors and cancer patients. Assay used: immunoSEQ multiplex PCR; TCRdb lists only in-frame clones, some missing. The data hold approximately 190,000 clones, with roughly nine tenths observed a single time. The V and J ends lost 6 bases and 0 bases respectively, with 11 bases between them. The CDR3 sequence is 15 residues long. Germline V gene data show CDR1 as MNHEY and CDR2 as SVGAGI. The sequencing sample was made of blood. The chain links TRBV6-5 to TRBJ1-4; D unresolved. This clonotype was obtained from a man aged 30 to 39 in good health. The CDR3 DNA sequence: TGTGCCAGCAGCAACTCCGGAACAACTAATGAAAAACTGTTTTTT. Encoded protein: CASSNSGTTNEKLFF.